This is a list of T cell receptor beta chains from one sample in a study of blood T cells in healthy people across ages. TCRdb re-analysed the 5' RACE reads in MiXCR, keeping a single row per CDR3 protein. The table includes about 1.7 million distinct CDR3 sequences, roughly 27% detected once. Sequenced: blood. The receptors stem from a woman in her twenties or thirties in good health. Each CDR3 is given with its conserved first and last residue. Fields, in order: J gene, D gene, clone size, V gene, CDR3 DNA, CDR3 protein. D genes are given only for firm matches. Clone size is stated in some rows and not others, as once, few, many or a class when expanded.

TRBJ2-2 | TRBD2 | few | TRBV6-6 | TGTGCCAGCCAGCGGGGAGCCGGGGAGCTGTTTTTT | CASQRGAGELFF
TRBJ2-2 | - | - | TRBV5-5 | TGTGCCAGCAGCTCTCGCGGTCCGGCCGGGGAGCTGTTTTTT | CASSSRGPAGELFF
TRBJ2-7 | TRBD1 | - | TRBV13 | TGTGCCAGCAGCATCCGGGACAGACCCTACGAGCAGTACTTC | CASSIRDRPYEQYF
TRBJ1-2 | TRBD1 | many | TRBV27 | TGTGCCAGCAGTCCCCGACAGGGGGCATCAGGATTTGGCTACACCTTC | CASSPRQGASGFGYTF
TRBJ2-1 | - | few | TRBV28 | TGTGCCAGCCTAGGTGGGGGGTTTTACAATGAGCAGTTCTTC | CASLGGGFYNEQFF
TRBJ2-7 | TRBD2 | - | TRBV5-1 | TGCGCCAGCAGCTTGGCCAGCGGGGGCCCGACCTACGAGCAGTACTTC | CASSLASGGPTYEQYF
TRBJ2-7 | TRBD1 | - | TRBV6-5 | TGTGCCAGCATTCCAACAGACAGGGCCCACGAGCAGTACTTC | CASIPTDRAHEQYF
TRBJ1-1 | TRBD1 | - | TRBV5-5 | TGTGCCAGCAGCTTGGCCCATCAGGGGGCTGCAGCTTTCTTT | CASSLAHQGAAAFF
TRBJ2-1 | TRBD2 | - | TRBV7-7 | TGTGCCAGCAGCAGGACTAGCGGGTGGGACAATGAGCAGTTCTTC | CASSRTSGWDNEQFF
TRBJ2-5 | - | - | TRBV4-1 | TGCGCCAGCAGCCAAGTCTTCGGCGGGAAAGAGACCCAGTACTTC | CASSQVFGGKETQYF